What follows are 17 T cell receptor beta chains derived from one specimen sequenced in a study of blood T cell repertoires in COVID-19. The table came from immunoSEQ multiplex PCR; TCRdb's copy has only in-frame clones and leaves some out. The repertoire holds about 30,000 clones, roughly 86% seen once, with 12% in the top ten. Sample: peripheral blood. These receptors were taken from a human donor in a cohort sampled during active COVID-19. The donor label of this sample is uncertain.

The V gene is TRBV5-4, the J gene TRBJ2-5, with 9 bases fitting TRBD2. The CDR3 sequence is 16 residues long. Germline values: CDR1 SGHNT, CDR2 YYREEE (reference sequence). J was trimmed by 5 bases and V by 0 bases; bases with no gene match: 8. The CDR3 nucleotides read TGTGCCAGCAGCTTGGGGGTAGCGGGAGTCTGGGAGACCCAGTACTTC. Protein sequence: CASSLGVAGVWETQYF. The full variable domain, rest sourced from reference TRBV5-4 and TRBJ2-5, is ETGVTQSPTHLIKTRGQQVTLRCSSQSGHNTVSWYQQALGQGPQFIFQYYREEENGRGNFPPRFSGLQFPNYSSELNVNALELDDSALYLCASSLGVAGVWETQYFGPGTRLLVL.

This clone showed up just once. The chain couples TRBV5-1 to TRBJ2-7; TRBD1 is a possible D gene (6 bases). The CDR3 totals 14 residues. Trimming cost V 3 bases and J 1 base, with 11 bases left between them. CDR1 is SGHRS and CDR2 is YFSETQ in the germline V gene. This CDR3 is CASSSGTLSYEQYF. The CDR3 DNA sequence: TGCGCCAGCAGCTCCGGGACATTATCCTACGAGCAGTACTTC.

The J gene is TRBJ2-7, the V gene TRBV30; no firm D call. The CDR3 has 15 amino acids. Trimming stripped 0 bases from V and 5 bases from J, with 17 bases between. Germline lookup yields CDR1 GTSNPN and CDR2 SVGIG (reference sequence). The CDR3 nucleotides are TGTGCCTGGAGTGTCGTAGGCGGTCGTGGTCACGAGCAGTACTTC. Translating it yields CAWSVVGGRGHEQYF.

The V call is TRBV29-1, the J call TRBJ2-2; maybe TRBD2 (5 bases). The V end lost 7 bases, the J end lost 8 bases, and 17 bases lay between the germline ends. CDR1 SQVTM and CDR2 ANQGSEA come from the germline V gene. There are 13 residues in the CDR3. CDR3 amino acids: CSAVRGAVGELFF. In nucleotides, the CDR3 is TGCAGCGCCGTGCGTGGAGCGGTGGGGGAGCTGTTTTTT.

The CDR3 nucleotides are TGTGCCAGCAGCTTAGCCGGCGGGCATTCACCCCTCCACTTT. Translating gives CASSLAGGHSPLHF. The chain is built from TRBV11-3 and TRBJ1-6; D remains unclear. CDR1 is SGHNT and CDR2 is YENEEA in the germline V gene. Trimming took off 1 base at V and 8 bases at J, with 9 bases between the two ends. The CDR3 consists of 14 residues.

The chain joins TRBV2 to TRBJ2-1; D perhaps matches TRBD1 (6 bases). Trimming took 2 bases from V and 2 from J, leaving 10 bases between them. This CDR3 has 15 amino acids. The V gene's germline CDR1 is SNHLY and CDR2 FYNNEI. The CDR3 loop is CASSELGQAYNEQFF. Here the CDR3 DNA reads TGTGCCAGCAGTGAATTGGGACAAGCCTACAATGAGCAGTTCTTC.

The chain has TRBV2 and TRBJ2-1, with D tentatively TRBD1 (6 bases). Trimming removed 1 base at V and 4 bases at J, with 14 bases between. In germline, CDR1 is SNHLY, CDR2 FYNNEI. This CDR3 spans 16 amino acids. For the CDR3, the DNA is TGTGCCAGCAGTGAAGTGGGGGCACTTTCTTACAATGAGCAGTTCTTC. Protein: CASSEVGALSYNEQFF.

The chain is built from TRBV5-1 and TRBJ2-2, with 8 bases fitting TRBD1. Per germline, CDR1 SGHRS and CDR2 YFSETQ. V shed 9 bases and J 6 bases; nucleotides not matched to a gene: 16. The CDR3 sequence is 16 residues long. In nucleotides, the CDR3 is TGCGCCACCCACGGACAGGGTTTGGTCGTGGCCGGGGAGCTGTTTTTT. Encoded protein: CATHGQGLVVAGELFF. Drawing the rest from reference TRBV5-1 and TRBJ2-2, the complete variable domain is KAGVTQTPRYLIKTRGQQVTLSCSPISGHRSVSWYQQTPGQGLQFLFEYFSETQRNKGNFPGRFSGRQFSNSRSEMNVSTLELGDSALYLCATHGQGLVVAGELFFGEGSRLTVL.

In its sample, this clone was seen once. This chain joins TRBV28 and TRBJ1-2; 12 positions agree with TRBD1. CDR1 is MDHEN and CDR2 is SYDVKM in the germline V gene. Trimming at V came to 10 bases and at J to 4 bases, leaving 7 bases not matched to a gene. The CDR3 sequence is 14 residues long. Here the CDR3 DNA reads TGTGCCACCCACTGGGACAGGGGGCCCTATGGCTACACCTTC. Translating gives CATHWDRGPYGYTF.

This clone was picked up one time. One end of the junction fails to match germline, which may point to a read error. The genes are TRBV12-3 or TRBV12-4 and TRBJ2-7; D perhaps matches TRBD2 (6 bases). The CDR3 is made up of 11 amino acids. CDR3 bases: TGTGCCAGCAGCCTGGTGGGACTCCCCGTCTTC. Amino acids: CASSLVGLPVF.

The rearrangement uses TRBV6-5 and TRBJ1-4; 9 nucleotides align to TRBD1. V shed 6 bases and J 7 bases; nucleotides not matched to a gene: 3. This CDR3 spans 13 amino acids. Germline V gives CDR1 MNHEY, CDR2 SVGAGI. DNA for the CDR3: TGTGCCAGCAGACCGGGACAGGGTGAAAAACTGTTTTTT. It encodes CASRPGQGEKLFF.

CDR3 region: CASRRASVGFYEQYF. The CDR3 DNA reads as TGTGCCAGTAGGAGGGCTAGTGTGGGTTTCTACGAGCAGTACTTC. The V and J genes are TRBV19 and TRBJ2-7; maybe TRBD2 (5 bases). V lost 6 bases and J lost 3, with 18 bases in between. The CDR3 consists of 15 residues. Germline V gene sequence: CDR1 LNHDA, CDR2 SQIVND (reference sequence).

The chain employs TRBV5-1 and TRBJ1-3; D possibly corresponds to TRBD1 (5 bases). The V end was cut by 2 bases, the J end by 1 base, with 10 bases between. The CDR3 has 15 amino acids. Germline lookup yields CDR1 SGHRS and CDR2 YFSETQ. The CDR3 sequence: CASSFSQGSGNTIYF. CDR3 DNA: TGCGCCAGCAGCTTTTCCCAGGGATCTGGAAACACCATATATTTT.

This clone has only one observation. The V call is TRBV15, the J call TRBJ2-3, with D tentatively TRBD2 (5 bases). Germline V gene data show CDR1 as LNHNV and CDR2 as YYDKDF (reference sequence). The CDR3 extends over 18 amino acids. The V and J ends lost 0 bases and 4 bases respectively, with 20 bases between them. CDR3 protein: CATSRDKSGPSRPDTQYF. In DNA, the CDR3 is TGTGCCACCAGCAGAGATAAGAGCGGCCCGAGTAGGCCAGATACGCAGTATTTT. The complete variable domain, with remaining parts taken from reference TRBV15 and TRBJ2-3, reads DAMVIQNPRYQVTQFGKPVTLSCSQTLNHNVMYWYQQKSSQAPKLLFHYYDKDFNNEADTPDNFQSRRPNTSFCFLDIRSPGLGDTAMYLCATSRDKSGPSRPDTQYFGPGTRLTVL.

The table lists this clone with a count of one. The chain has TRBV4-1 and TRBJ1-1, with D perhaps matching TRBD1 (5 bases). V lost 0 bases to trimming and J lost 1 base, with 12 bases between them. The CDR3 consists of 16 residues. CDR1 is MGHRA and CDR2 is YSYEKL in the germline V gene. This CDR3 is CASSQEGQQENTEAFF. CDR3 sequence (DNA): TGCGCCAGCAGCCAAGAAGGTCAACAGGAGAACACTGAAGCTTTCTTT.

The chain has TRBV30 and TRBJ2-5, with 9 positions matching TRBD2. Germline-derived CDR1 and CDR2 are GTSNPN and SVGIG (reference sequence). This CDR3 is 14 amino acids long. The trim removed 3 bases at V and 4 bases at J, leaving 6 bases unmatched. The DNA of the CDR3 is TGTGCCTGGAGGGTAGCGGGAGTGGTAGAGACCCAGTACTTC. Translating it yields CAWRVAGVVETQYF.

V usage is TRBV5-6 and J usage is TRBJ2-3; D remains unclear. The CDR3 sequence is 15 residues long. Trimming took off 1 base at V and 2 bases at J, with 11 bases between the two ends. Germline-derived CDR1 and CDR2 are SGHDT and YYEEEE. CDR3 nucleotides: TGTGCCAGCAGCTTGAACGCCGGTTACACAGATACGCAGTATTTT. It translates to CASSLNAGYTDTQYF.